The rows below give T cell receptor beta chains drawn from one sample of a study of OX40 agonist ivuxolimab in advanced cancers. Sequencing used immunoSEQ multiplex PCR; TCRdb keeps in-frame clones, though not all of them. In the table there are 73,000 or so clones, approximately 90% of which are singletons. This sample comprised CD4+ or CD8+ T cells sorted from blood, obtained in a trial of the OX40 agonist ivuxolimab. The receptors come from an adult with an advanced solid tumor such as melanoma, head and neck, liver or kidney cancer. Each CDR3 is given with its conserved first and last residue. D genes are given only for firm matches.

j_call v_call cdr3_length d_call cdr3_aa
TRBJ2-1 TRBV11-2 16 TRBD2 CASSLVPAGGFNEQFF
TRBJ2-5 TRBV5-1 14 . CASSAGRTQETQYF
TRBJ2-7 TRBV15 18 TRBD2 CATSRVLAGVRRRDEQYF
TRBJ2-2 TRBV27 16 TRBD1 CASSLRQGAHTGELFF
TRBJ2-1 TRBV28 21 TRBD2 CASSPEGSYFFLAGGKNEQFF
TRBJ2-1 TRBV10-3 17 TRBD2 CAISGRTGLAGVDEQFF
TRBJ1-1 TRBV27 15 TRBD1 CASRRGDRLNTEAFF
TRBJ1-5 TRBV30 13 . CAWKDTGRQPQHF
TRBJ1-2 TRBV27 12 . CASSFSGNGYTF
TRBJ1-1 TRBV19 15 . CASSMWEGRRTEAFF
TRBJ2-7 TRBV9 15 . CASSVSSLNSYEQYF
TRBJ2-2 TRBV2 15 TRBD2 CASSEGGRYTGELFF
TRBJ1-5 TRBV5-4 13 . CASSLGGKRPQHF
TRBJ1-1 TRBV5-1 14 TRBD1 CASSSQGDGTEAFF
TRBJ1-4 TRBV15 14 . CATSRDLGNEKLFF
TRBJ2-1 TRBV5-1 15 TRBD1 CASRRSRDRGNEQFF
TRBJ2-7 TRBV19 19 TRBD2 CASSTAGASGRSRSYEQYF
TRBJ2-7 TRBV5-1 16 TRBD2 CASSLVAGLDSYEQYF
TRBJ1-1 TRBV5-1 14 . CASRRESANTEAFF
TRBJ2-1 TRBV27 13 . CASSLYNKGEQFF
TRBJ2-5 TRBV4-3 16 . CASSQDPRTPVVTQYF
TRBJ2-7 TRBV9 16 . CASSVGTGMSSYEQYF
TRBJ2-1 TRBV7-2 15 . CASSLEATEYNEQFF
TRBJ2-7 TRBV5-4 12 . CASRFRLYEQYF
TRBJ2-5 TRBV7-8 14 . CASSLGGVEETQYF
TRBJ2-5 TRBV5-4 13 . CASSLRGEETQYF
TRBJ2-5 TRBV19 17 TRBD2 CASSPGTSGRSFETQYF
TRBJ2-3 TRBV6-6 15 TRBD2 CASRQLAGEADTQYF
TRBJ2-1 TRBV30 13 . CAWDPAGQGEQFF
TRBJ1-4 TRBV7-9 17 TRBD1 CASSTTRSGTGGEKLFF
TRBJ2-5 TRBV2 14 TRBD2 CASSERREGETQYF
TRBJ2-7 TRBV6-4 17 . CASSEVPPLGRVYEQYF
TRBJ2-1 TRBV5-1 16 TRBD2 CASSPAAGGIDNEQFF
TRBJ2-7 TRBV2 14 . CASSLGGGIYEQYF
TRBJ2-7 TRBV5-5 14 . CASSSPRSGYEQYF
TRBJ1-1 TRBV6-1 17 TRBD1 CASREDGQGVLNTEAFF
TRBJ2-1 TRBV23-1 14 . CASSQSVVGDEQFF
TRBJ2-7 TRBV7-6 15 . CASSLGAGPLYEQYF
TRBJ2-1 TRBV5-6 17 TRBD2 CASSNTPLAGDYNEQFF
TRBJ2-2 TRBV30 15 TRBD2 CAWSEGLAGTGELFF
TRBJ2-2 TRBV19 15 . CASSSWAADTGELFF
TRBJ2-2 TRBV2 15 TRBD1 CASSEAWTGPGELFF
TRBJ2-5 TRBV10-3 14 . CAISESKVAETQYF
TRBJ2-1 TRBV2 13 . CASRVENYNEQFF
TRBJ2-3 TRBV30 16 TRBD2 CAWSASGLAGGGTQYF
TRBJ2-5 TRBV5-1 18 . CASSLWGGTDGPGETQYF
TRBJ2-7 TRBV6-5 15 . CASSRPGLQTYEQYF
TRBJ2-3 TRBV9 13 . CASSVSTTDTQYF
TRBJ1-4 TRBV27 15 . CASRLQGATNEKLFF
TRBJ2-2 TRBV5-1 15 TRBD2 CASTYGLAGTGELFF
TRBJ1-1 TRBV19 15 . CASTTGGRMNTEAFF
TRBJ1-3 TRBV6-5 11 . CASSYRDTIYF
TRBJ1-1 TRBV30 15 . CAWSPVGGRSTEAFF
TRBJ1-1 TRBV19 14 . CASSIGGTNTEAFF
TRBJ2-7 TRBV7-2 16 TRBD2 CASSLMASGLSYEQYF
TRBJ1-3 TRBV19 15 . CATTHRRLSGNTIYF